Following are 18 T cell receptor beta chains from one sample sequenced in a study of blood T cells in healthy people across ages. A J-beta primer mix and a sample-barcoded 5' primer were used in a second PCR of roughly 6 to 12 cycles. TCRdb redid the calling of the 5' RACE reads with MiXCR, one entry per CDR3 protein. Here the sample spans hundreds of thousands of distinct CDR3 sequences, 55% to 75% being singletons. What was sequenced was blood. Receptor source: a man aged 25-45 years in good health.

Note on this clonotype: Compared with germline, one end of the junction differs, possibly owing to a read error. V usage is TRBV3-1 and J usage is TRBJ1-6; a possible D gene is TRBD1 (5 bases). Germline CDR1 reads LGHDT; CDR2 reads YNNKEL (reference sequence). The CDR3 length is 14 residues. CDR3 sequence (DNA): TGTGCCAGCCGCCAATGGGGGGGGAATTCACCCCTCCACTTT. Translated, it gives CASRQWGGNSPLHF.

V and J are TRBV11-2 and TRBJ2-7; 8 nucleotides align to TRBD1. Near its end, the DNA agrees better with TRBJ2-5, so the J call may be wrong. Per germline, CDR1 SGHAT and CDR2 FQNNGV. The CDR3 is made up of 16 amino acids. CDR3 sequence reads: CASSLATRQGRETQYF. The CDR3 DNA reads as TGTGCCAGCAGCTTAGCAACCCGACAGGGGCGCGAGACCCAGTACTTC.

V usage is TRBV3-1 and J usage is TRBJ1-5; D is unresolved. Germline values: CDR1 LGHDT, CDR2 YNNKEL (reference sequence). Trimming took off 0 bases at V and 1 base at J, with 10 bases between the two ends. The CDR3 has 16 amino acids. The CDR3 here is CASSQDVGISNQPQHF. CDR3 DNA sequence: TGTGCCAGCAGCCAAGACGTGGGGATAAGCAATCAGCCCCAGCATTTT.

This clonotype was seen just once. The rearrangement uses TRBV4-2 and TRBJ1-1; possible D gene TRBD1, 5 bases. The CDR3 loop spans 16 amino acids. Germline V lookup: CDR1 LGHNA, CDR2 YNFKEQ. The V and J ends lost 3 bases and 5 bases respectively, with 19 bases between them. The CDR3 sequence is CASSQGGVEVETEAFF. CDR3 DNA: TGTGCCAGCAGCCAGGGAGGGGTGGAGGTGGAGACTGAAGCTTTCTTT.

This rearrangement joins TRBV5-1 to TRBJ2-1; D unclear. The CDR3 is 14 amino acids. Germline V gives CDR1 SGHRS, CDR2 YFSETQ. Between the trimmed V and J ends, which lost 4 bases and 4 bases, there was a span of 12 bases. Written as DNA, the CDR3 is TGCGCCAGCAGCCCCCCCTTTGGTTACAATGAGCAGTTCTTC. It translates to CASSPPFGYNEQFF. Complete variable domain (other parts from reference TRBV5-1 and TRBJ2-1): KAGVTQTPRYLIKTRGQQVTLSCSPISGHRSVSWYQQTPGQGLQFLFEYFSETQRNKGNFPGRFSGRQFSNSRSEMNVSTLELGDSALYLCASSPPFGYNEQFFGPGTRLTVL.

The rearrangement joins TRBV29-1 to TRBJ1-1; D is undetermined. CDR1 and CDR2 from the germline V gene are SQVTM and ANQGSEA. CDR3 size: 12 residues. Trimming took off 5 bases at V and 9 bases at J, with 16 bases between the two ends. This CDR3 reads CSVLVERRKAFF. The CDR3 coding sequence is TGCAGCGTTCTAGTCGAGAGGAGGAAAGCTTTCTTT.

The chain recombines TRBV4-1 with TRBJ1-4; no clear D gene. The germline CDR1 and CDR2 sequences are MGHRA and YSYEKL. The length of the CDR3 is 16 residues. The V end lost 2 bases, the J end lost 4 bases, and 14 bases lay between the germline ends. CDR3 nucleotides: TGCGCCAGCAGCCAATCCGGGGTTCCTTTTAATGAAAAACTGTTTTTT. As protein: CASSQSGVPFNEKLFF.

The chain employs TRBV4-2 and TRBJ2-1; 7 nucleotides match TRBD2. V shed 4 bases and J 10 bases; nucleotides not matched to a gene: 16. The germline CDR1 and CDR2 sequences are LGHNA and YNFKEQ. The CDR3 is 16 residues long. The CDR3 coding sequence is TGTGCCAGCAGCCCCCGGGATGGTAGCGGGCCTCGGGAGCAGTTCTTC. Translating it yields CASSPRDGSGPREQFF.

The chain recombines TRBV20-1 with TRBJ2-1; no clear D gene. V lost 2 bases and J lost 9, with 14 bases in between. The CDR3 length is 13 residues. Germline CDR1 reads DFQATT; CDR2 reads SNEGSKA (reference sequence). CDR3 in amino acids: CSARRSSAPEQFF. For the CDR3, the DNA is TGCAGTGCTAGACGATCGAGCGCGCCTGAGCAGTTCTTC.

There are a few counts of this clonotype. This chain joins TRBV12-3 or TRBV12-4 and TRBJ2-3; the D is unclear. Trimming took off 6 bases at V and 3 bases at J, with 13 bases between the two ends. The CDR3 consists of 14 residues. The CDR3 spells CASSFEGPTDTQYF. As DNA, the CDR3 is TGTGCCAGCAGCTTCGAAGGGCCTACAGATACGCAGTATTTT.

The chain employs TRBV11-2 and TRBJ2-4, with 10 bases aligning to TRBD1. The end of the DNA is better explained by TRBJ2-7, so the J call may be wrong. The CDR3 covers 18 residues. Germline V gene data show CDR1 as SGHAT and CDR2 as FQNNGV. Here the CDR3 reads CASSLEAGAGQGTYEQYF. The CDR3 DNA reads as TGTGCCAGCAGCTTAGAAGCGGGGGCGGGACAGGGGACTTACGAGCAGTACTTC.

This clonotype was detected a few times. The chain employs TRBV6-2 or TRBV6-3 and TRBJ1-5; D not certain. Germline CDR1 MNHEY, CDR2 SVGEGT. This CDR3 region has 17 residues. Deletions cut 4 bases from V and 2 bases from J, with 18 bases between. The CDR3 loop is CASSSRGFLIGNQPQHF. DNA of the CDR3: TGTGCCAGCAGTTCTCGAGGGTTCCTTATTGGCAATCAGCCCCAGCATTTT.

This clonotype has more than one count but fewer than ten. The CDR3 DNA reads TGTGCCAGCATCCTAACTAGCGGGAGGGCCGATGAGCAGTTCTTC. This translates into CASILTSGRADEQFF. The V and J genes are TRBV7-2 and TRBJ2-1; 13 nucleotides agree with TRBD2. Germline values: CDR1 SGHTA, CDR2 FQGNSA. The CDR3 is 15 residues long. Germline trimming cut 7 bases from V and 8 bases from J; bases unmatched to any gene: 8.

This clonotype was found a few times. This sequence joins TRBV12-3 or TRBV12-4 and TRBJ2-3, with D possibly matching TRBD2 (6 bases). V shed 3 bases and J shed 5 bases, with 21 bases lying between them. CDR3 size: 17 residues. In DNA, the CDR3 is TGTGCCAGCAGTTTCAGACTAGAACGGGGACCACAAGATACGCAGTATTTT. This sequence encodes CASSFRLERGPQDTQYF.

This clonotype was observed a few times. The gene calls are TRBV27 and TRBJ2-5; D gene ambiguous. CDR3 length: 15 residues. Trimming removed 3 bases from V and 5 bases from J, with 16 bases in between. The germline V gene encodes CDR1 MNHEY and CDR2 SMNVEV (reference sequence). Here the CDR3 reads CASSLTWLDGETQYF. The CDR3 nucleotides are TGTGCCAGCAGTTTGACCTGGCTTGACGGGGAGACCCAGTACTTC.

The chain employs TRBV4-2 and TRBJ1-6; D uncertain. Per the germline V gene, CDR1 is LGHNA and CDR2 is YNFKEQ. This CDR3 is 15 amino acids long. V lost 0 bases to trimming and J lost 8 bases, with 11 bases between them. The CDR3 loop is CASSQDLNSDSPLHF. CDR3 bases: TGTGCCAGCAGCCAAGATTTAAACAGTGATTCACCCCTCCACTTT.

In its sample, this clonotype was seen once. V is TRBV27 and J is TRBJ2-1; D might be TRBD1 (5 bases). V was shortened by 5 bases and J by 0 bases, with 11 bases between the two germline ends. Per the germline V gene, CDR1 is MNHEY and CDR2 is SMNVEV (reference sequence). The CDR3 extends over 15 amino acids. DNA for the CDR3: TGTGCCAGCAGTGCCGACAGTTTCTCCTACAATGAGCAGTTCTTC. Its translation is CASSADSFSYNEQFF.

The sample holds a few counts of this clonotype. The chain couples TRBV7-9 to TRBJ2-7; no definite D call. The J call may be in error: the DNA end matches TRBJ2-4 better. The germline V gene encodes CDR1 SEHNR and CDR2 FQNEAQ (reference sequence). The CDR3 length is 14 residues. In nucleotides, the CDR3 is TGTGCCAGCAGCGAACTCTTAACCAAAAACATTCAGTACTTC. Protein product: CASSELLTKNIQYF.